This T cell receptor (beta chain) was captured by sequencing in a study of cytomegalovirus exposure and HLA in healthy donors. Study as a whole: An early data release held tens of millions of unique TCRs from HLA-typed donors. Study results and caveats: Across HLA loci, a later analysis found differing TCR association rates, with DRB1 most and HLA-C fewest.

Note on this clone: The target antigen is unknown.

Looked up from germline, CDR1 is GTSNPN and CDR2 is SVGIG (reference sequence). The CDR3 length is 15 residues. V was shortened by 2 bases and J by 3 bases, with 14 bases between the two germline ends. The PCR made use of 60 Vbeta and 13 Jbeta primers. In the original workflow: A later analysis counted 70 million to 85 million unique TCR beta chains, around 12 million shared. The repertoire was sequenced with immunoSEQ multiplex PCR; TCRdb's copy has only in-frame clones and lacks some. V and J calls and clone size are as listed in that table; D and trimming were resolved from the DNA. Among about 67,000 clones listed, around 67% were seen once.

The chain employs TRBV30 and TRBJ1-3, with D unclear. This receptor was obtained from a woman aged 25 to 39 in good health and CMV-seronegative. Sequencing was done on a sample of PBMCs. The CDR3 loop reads CAWSMGLLNGNTIYF. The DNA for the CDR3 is TGTGCCTGGAGTATGGGCCTGCTGAATGGAAACACCATATATTTT.